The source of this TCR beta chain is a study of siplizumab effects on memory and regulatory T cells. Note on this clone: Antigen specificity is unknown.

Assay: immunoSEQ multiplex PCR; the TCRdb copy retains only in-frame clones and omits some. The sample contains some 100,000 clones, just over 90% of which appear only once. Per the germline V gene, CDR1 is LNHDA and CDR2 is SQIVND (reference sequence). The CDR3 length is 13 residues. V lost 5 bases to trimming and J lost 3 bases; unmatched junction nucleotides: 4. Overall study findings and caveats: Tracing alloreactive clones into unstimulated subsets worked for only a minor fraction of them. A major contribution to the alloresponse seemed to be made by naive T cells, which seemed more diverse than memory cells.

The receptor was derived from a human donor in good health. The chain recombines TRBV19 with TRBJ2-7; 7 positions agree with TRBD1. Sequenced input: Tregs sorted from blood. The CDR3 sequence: CASSFRDSYEQYF. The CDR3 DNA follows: TGTGCCAGTAGTTTCCGGGACAGCTACGAGCAGTACTTC. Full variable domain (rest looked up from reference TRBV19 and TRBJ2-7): DGGITQSPKYLFRKEGQNVTLSCEQNLNHDAMYWYRQDPGQGLRLIYYSQIVNDFQKGDIAEGYSVSREKKESFPLTVTSAQKNPTAFYLCASSFRDSYEQYFGPGTRLTVT.